This T cell receptor (beta chain) was sequenced in a study of blood T cell repertoires in COVID-19 (dated by TCRdb to about 2020). Describing the broader study: Collaborator samples came from the United States, Italy and Spain and covered acute and convalescent phases of COVID-19. Where available, HLA class I and class II types were obtained from metadata supplied by the sample provider rather than from assay-based typing. Samples came from the ongoing ImmuneRACE study (first 160 participants) plus 1,254 subjects from 6 global collaborators. A freely available public database, intended as a resource for researchers studying the immune response to SARS-CoV-2, is where the repertoires were released. The dataset comprised deeply sampled blood TCRbeta repertoires from subjects exposed to, actively infected with, or recovered from COVID-19. The prospective study material was composed of cDNA or gDNA derived from T cells, B-cell-depleted T cells, or PBMCs. The sample metadata nearly always contained a de-identified subject ID, COVID-19 status, age in years and sex. The full study reports these points: The quantity of clinical and demographic metadata differed by source and by participant and was supplied without curation.

TCRbeta CDR3 regions were amplified from genomic DNA by means of the immunoSEQ Assay, a bias-controlled multiplex PCR. Per the original workflow: The number of nucleated cells in each sample was estimated by amplification of reference gene primers within the assay. To quantify the absolute abundance of each unique TCRbeta CDR3 rearrangement, sequence reads were collapsed and filtered. For each sample, productive Simpson clonality was calculated as the square root of Simpson's diversity index across productive rearrangements. TCRdb took over this immuneACCESS table, retaining in-frame rearrangements with V and J assigned. Such tables are incomplete; in checked studies, under half of the missing clones stem from an unresolved V gene, and the remainder is unexplained. Clone size and the V and J calls come from that table; the DNA yielded D and trimming. This sample lists a few hundred thousand clones; around 89% were detected once. Over 4% of the sample goes to the ten largest clones.

The CDR3 runs 15 residues from the cysteine to the phenylalanine. The CDR3 DNA has 45 bases and is translated from base 1. V ends up 6 bases short and J 4 bases short, with an unmatched junction base count of 10. CDR1 and CDR2 are read off the germline V gene (reference sequence) as LNHDA and SQIVND. In the prospective study, participants were 18 to 89 years old, resided in about two dozen geographic areas of the United States, and were enrolled through a virtual design. To assign participants to cohorts, the prospective study relied on clinical history that participants themselves reported in a screening survey and a study questionnaire. ImmuneRACE Cohort 3 recovered participants were defined by two consecutive negative NP/OP PCR tests, healthcare professional clearance, or symptom resolution. Mobile phlebotomists in the prospective study collected whole blood, serum and a nasopharyngeal or oropharyngeal swab from every participant. Prospective study participants could optionally give additional blood draws and questionnaires over an approximately 2-month period. Blood samples from the prospective study were shipped frozen or at room temperature prior to DNA extraction.

The sample holds one count of this clone. Its antigen remains unidentified. No much larger clone exists at a distance of one base, and base qualities are not known. The sequenced sample consisted of PBMCs or T cells enriched from blood (not recorded which). This chain is built from TRBV19 and TRBJ1-1; 8 bases in between match TRBD1. This receptor was identified in a woman aged 25 to 39 who had recovered from COVID-19. The CDR3 has the sequence CASRTDRGGTTEAFF. The DNA sequence reads TGTGCCAGTAGAACAGACAGGGGTGGTACCACTGAAGCTTTCTTT.